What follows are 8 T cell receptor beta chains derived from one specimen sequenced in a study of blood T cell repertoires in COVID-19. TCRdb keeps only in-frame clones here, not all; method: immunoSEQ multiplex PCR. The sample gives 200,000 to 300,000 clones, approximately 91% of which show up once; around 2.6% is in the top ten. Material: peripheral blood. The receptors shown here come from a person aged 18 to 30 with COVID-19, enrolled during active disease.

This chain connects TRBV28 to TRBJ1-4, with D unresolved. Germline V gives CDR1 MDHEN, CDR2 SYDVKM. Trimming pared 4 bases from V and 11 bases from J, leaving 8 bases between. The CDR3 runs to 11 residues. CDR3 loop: CASSSEEKLFF. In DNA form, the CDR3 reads TGTGCCAGCAGTTCGGAGGAGAAACTGTTTTTT. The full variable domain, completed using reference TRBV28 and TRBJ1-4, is DVKVTQSSRYLVKRTGEKVFLECVQDMDHENMFWYRQDPGLGLRLIYFSYDVKMKEKGDIPEGYSVSREKKERFSLILESASTNQTSMYLCASSSEEKLFFGSGTQLSVL.

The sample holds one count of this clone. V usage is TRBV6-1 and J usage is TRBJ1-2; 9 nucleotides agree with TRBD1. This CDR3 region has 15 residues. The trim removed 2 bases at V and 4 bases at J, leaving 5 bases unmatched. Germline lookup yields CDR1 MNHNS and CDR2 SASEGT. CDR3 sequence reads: CASSEWTGEGYGYTF. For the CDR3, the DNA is TGTGCCAGCAGTGAATGGACAGGGGAGGGCTATGGCTACACCTTC.

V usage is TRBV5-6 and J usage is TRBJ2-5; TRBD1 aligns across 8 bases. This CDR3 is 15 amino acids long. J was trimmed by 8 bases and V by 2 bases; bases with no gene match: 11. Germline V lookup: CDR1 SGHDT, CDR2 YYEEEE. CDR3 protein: CASSLAGTGLNTQYF. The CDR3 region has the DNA TGTGCCAGCAGCTTAGCCGGGACAGGCTTGAACACCCAGTACTTC.

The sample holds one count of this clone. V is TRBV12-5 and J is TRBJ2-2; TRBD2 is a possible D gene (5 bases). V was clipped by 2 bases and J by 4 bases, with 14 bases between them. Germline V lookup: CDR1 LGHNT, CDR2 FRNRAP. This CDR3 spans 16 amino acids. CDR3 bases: TGTGCTAGTGGTTTGAGACTAAGCGGTTCCACCGGGGAGCTGTTTTTT. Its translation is CASGLRLSGSTGELFF. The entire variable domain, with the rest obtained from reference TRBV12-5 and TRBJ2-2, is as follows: DARVTQTPRHKVTEMGQEVTMRCQPILGHNTVFWYRQTMMQGLELLAYFRNRAPLDDSGMPKDRFSAEMPDATLATLKIQPSEPRDSAVYFCASGLRLSGSTGELFFGEGSRLTVL.

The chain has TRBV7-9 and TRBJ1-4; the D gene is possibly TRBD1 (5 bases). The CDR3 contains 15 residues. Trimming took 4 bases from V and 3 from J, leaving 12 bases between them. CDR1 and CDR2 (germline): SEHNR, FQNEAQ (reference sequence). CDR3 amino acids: CASSSVGAANEKLFF. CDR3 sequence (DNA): TGTGCCAGCAGCTCCGTAGGGGCTGCTAATGAAAAACTGTTTTTT. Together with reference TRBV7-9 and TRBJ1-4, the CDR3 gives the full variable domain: DTGVSQNPRHKITKRGQNVTFRCDPISEHNRLYWYRQTLGQGPEFLTYFQNEAQLEKSRLLSDRFSAERPKGSFSTLEIQRTEQGDSAMYLCASSSVGAANEKLFFGSGTQLSVL.

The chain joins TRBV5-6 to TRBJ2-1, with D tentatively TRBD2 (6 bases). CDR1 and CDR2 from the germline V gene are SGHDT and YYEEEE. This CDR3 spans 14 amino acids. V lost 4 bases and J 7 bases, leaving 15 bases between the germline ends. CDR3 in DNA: TGTGCCAGCAGCCCGCAAGGGACTTTTAATGAGCAGTTCTTC. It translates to CASSPQGTFNEQFF.

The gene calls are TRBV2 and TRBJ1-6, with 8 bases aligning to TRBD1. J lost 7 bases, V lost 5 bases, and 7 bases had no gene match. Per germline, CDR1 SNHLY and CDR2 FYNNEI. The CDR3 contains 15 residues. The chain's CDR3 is CASSYQGASNSPLHF. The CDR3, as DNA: TGTGCCAGCAGTTATCAGGGGGCCTCAAATTCACCCCTCCACTTT.

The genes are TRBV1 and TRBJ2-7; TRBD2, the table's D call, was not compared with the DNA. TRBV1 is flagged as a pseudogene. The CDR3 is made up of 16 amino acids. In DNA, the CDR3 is TGCACCAGCAGCCAGGAAACGAGGCGGGAGTCCCACGAGCAGTACTTC. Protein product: CTSSQETRRESHEQYF.